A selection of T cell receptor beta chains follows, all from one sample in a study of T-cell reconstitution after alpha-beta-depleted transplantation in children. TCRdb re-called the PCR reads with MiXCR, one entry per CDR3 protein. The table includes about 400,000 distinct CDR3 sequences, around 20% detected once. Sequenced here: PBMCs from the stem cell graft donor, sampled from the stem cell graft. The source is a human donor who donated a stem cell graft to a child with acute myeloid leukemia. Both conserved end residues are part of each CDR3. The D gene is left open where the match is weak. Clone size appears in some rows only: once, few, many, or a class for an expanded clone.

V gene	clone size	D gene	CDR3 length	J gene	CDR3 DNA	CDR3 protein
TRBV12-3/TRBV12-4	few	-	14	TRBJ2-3	TGTGCCAGCAGGCCTTTTTTCTCCGTAGATACGCAGTATTTT	CASRPFFSVDTQYF
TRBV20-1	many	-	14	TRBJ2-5	TGCAGTGCTAGAATCGGGGCAGTCCAAGAGACCCAGTACTTC	CSARIGAVQETQYF
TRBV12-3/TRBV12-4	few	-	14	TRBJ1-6	TGTGCCAGCAGCCGGGCCCTACCAGATTCACCCCTCCACTTT	CASSRALPDSPLHF
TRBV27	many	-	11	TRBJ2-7	TGTGCCAGCAGTTCATATTACGAGCAGTACTTC	CASSSYYEQYF
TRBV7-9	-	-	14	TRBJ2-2	TGTGCCAGCAGCTTCCAGGGTTCTCTCGGGGAGCTGTTTTTT	CASSFQGSLGELFF
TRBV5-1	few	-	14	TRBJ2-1	TGCGCCAGTAGTCAGTCGACTCGACTAAATGAGCAGTTCTTC	CASSQSTRLNEQFF
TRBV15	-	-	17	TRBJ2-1	TGTGCCACCAGCAGAGATCTTCGACAGGAGACCAACAATGAGCAGTTCTTC	CATSRDLRQETNNEQFF
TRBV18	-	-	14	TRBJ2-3	TGTGCCAGCTCACCGACCGTTGGGGGAGATACGCAGTATTTT	CASSPTVGGDTQYF
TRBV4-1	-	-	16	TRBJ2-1	TGCGCCAGCAGCCAAGTCGACTTGTTCTCCTACAATGAGCAGTTCTTC	CASSQVDLFSYNEQFF
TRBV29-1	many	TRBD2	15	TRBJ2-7	TGCAGCGTTGAAGGACTAGCGGGAAACGGCGACGAGCAGTACTTC	CSVEGLAGNGDEQYF
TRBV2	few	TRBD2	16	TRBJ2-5	TGTGCCAGCAGTGAAGGAGGGACTAGGGTGAGGGAGACCCAGTACTTC	CASSEGGTRVRETQYF
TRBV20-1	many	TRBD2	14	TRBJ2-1	TGCAGTGCTAGACGGCGGGAGGCCTACAATGAGCAGTTCTTC	CSARRREAYNEQFF
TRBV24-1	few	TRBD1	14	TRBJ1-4	TGTGCCACCAGGGGACAGGGAGAAGATGAAAAACTGTTTTTT	CATRGQGEDEKLFF
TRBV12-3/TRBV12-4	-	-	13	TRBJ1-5	TGTGCCAGCAGTTTGTGGGGCAGGCAGCCCCAGCATTTT	CASSLWGRQPQHF
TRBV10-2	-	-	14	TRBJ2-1	TGCGCCAGCGGCGGGCCCCAAGAAGGGAATGAGCAGTTCTTC	CASGGPQEGNEQFF
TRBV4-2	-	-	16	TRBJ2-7	TGTGCCAGCAGCCAAGGATCAAGTACTAGCTCCTACGAGCAGTACTTC	CASSQGSSTSSYEQYF
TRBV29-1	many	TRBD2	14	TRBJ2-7	TGCAGCGTCTTGACTAGCGGAGGAATCTACGAGCAGTACTTC	CSVLTSGGIYEQYF
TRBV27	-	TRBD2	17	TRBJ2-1	TGTGCCAGCCACGGTCCAGCGGGAGGGCCTTTGGAAAATGAGCAGTTCTTC	CASHGPAGGPLENEQFF
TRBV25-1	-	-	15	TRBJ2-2	TGTGCCAGCAGTGACGTCGAGTTCGGCACCGGGGAGCTGTTTTTT	CASSDVEFGTGELFF
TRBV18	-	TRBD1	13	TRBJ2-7	TGTGCCAGCTCACCACCGGGACAGGGACAGCAGTACTTC	CASSPPGQGQQYF
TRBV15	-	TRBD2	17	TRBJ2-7	TGTGCCACCAGCAGAGCTTCCACTAGCGGGAATTTATACGAGCAGTACTTC	CATSRASTSGNLYEQYF
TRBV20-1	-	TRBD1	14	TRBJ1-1	TGCAGTGCATCAGGGGGCATCCGGAACACTGAAGCTTTCTTT	CSASGGIRNTEAFF
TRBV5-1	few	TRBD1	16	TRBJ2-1	TGCGCCAGCAGCCTCGTTTCAGGGGGCGGAGAAGGTGAGCAGTTCTTC	CASSLVSGGGEGEQFF
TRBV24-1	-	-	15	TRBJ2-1	TGTGCCACCAGTGATTTGTCTCAGGACAACAATGAGCAGTTCTTC	CATSDLSQDNNEQFF
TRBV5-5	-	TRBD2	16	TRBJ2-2	TGTGCCAGCAGCTTTCGGACTAGCGTTAACACCGGGGAGCTGTTTTTT	CASSFRTSVNTGELFF
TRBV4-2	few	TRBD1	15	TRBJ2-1	TGTGCCAGCAGCCAGACAGGGAGCTCCTACAATGAGCAGTTCTTC	CASSQTGSSYNEQFF
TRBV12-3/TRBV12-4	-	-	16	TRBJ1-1	TGTGCCAGCAGTTTAACGGCACCTCGCGAGGGCACTGAAGCTTTCTTT	CASSLTAPREGTEAFF
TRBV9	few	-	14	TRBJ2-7	TGTGCCAGCAGCGTATCAGGGGAAGCAATCGAGCAGTACTTC	CASSVSGEAIEQYF
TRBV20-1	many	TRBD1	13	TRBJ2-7	TGCAGTGCTCCGGACAGGGGTACCTACGAGCAGTACTTC	CSAPDRGTYEQYF
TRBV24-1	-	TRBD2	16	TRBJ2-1	TGTGCCACCAGTGATCCAGCGGGAACGTCCTACAATGAGCAGTTCTTC	CATSDPAGTSYNEQFF
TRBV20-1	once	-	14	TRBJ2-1	TGCAGTGCTAGGTGGCTACAGACAAACAATGAGCAGTTCTTC	CSARWLQTNNEQFF
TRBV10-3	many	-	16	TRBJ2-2	TGTGCCATTCCCACGTCAGGGGCCCAGGACACCGGGGAGCTGTTTTTT	CAIPTSGAQDTGELFF
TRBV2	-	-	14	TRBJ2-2	TGTGCCAGCAGTGATTTCAGGAACACCGGGGAGCTGTTTTTT	CASSDFRNTGELFF
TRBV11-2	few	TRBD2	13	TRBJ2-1	TGTGCCAGCAGCCAGAGACTAGCCAATGAGCAGTTCTTC	CASSQRLANEQFF
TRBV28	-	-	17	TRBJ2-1	TGTGCCAGCAGTTTACCGGACAGCCCATACTTTCTCAATGAGCAGTTCTTC	CASSLPDSPYFLNEQFF
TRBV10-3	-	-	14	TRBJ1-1	TGTGCCATCAGTGAGGGGGCAGGGACCTCTGAAGCTTTCTTT	CAISEGAGTSEAFF
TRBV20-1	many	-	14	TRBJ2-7	TGCAGTGCCCCAGCCTACGGGGCTATCTACGAGCAGTACTTC	CSAPAYGAIYEQYF
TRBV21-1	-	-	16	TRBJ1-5	TGTGCCAGCAGCAAAGGAACAGGGGGCCTTGATCAGCCCCAGCATTTT	CASSKGTGGLDQPQHF
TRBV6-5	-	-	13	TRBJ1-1	TGTGCCAGCAGTTACCCCGGGGACGCTGAAGCTTTCTTT	CASSYPGDAEAFF
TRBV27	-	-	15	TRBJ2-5	TGTGCCAGCAGTTTAAGGGCGTGGAATCAAGAGACCCAGTACTTC	CASSLRAWNQETQYF
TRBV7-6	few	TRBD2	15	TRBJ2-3	TGTGCCAGCAGCGGATTTAGCGGGAGCACAGATACGCAGTATTTT	CASSGFSGSTDTQYF
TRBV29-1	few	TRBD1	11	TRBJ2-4	TGCAGCGCCCAGGGGGTAAACATTCAGTACTTC	CSAQGVNIQYF
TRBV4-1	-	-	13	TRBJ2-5	TGCGCCAGCAGCCAAAGGAGAAAAGAGACCCAGTACTTC	CASSQRRKETQYF
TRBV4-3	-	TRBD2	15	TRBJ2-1	TGCGCCAGCAGCCAAGTGGGAGGGCCCTACAATGAGCAGTTCTTC	CASSQVGGPYNEQFF
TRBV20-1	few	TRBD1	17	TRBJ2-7	TGCAGTGCTAGAGATCTCCGGACAGGCCCCATCTCCTACGAGCAGTACTTC	CSARDLRTGPISYEQYF
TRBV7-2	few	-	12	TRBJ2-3	TGTGCCAGCAGCTTACAGAAGGATACGCAGTATTTT	CASSLQKDTQYF
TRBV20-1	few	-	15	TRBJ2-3	TGCAGTGCCAACGTAGGGCTTCGTGGCACAGATACGCAGTATTTT	CSANVGLRGTDTQYF
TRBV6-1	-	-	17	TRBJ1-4	TGTGCCAGCAGTCTCACCGGGGTTTTAGGAACTAATGAAAAACTGTTTTTT	CASSLTGVLGTNEKLFF
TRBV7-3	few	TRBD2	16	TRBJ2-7	TGTGCCAGCAGCTTAACCCAGCGGGAGGCGTCCTACGAGCAGTACTTC	CASSLTQREASYEQYF
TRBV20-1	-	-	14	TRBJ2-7	TGCAGTGCTAGAGATCGGTCAGGGATATACGAGCAGTACTTC	CSARDRSGIYEQYF
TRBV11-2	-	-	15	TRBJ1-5	TGTGCCAGCAGCATCGGAGCGTTCGGCAATCAGCCCCAGCATTTT	CASSIGAFGNQPQHF